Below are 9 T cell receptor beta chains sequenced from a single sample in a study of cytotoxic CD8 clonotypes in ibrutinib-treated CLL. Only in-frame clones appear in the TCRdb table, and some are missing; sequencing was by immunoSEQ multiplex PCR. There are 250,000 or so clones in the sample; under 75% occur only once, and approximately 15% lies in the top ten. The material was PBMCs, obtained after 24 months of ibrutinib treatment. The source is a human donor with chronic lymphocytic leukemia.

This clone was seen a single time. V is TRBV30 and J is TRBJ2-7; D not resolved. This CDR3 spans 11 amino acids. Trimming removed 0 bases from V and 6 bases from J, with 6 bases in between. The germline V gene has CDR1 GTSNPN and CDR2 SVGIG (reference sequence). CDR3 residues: CAWSVEVEQYF. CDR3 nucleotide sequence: TGTGCCTGGAGTGTTGAGGTCGAGCAGTACTTC.

CDR3 bases: TGTGCCAGCTCATCCCAGGAAAAAAGGACAACTGAAGCTTTCTTT. Translating gives CASSSQEKRTTEAFF. The chain carries TRBV18 and TRBJ1-1; maybe TRBD1 (5 bases). Between the trimmed V and J ends, which lost 5 bases and 5 bases, there was a span of 18 bases. Germline loops: CDR1 KGHSH, CDR2 LQKENI. The CDR3 spans 15 residues.

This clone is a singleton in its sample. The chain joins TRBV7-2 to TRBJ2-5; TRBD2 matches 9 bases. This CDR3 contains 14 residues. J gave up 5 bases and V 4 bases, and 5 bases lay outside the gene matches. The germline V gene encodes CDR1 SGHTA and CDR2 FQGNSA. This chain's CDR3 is CASSSRLAEETQYF. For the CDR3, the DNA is TGTGCCAGCAGCTCCCGACTAGCGGAGGAGACCCAGTACTTC.

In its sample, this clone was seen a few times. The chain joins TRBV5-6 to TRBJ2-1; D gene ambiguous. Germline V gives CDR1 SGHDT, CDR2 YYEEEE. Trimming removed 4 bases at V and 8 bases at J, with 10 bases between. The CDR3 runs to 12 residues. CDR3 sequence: CASSHLSHEQFF. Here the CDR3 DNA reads TGTGCCAGCAGCCATTTAAGCCATGAGCAGTTCTTC.

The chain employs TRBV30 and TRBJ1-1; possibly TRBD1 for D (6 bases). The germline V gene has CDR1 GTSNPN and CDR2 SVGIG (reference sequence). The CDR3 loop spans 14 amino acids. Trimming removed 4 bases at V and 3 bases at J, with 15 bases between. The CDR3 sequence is CAWNMGQGHTEAFF. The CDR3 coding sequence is TGTGCCTGGAATATGGGACAAGGGCACACTGAAGCTTTCTTT. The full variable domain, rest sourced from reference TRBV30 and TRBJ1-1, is SQTIHQWPATLVQPVGSPLSLECTVEGTSNPNLYWYRQAAGRGLQLLFYSVGIGQISSEVPQNLSASRPQDRQFILSSKKLLLSDSGFYLCAWNMGQGHTEAFFGQGTRLTVV.

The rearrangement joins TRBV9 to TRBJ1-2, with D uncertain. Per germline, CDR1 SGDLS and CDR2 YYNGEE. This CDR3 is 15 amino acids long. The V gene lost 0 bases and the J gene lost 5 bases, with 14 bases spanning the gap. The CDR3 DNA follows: TGTGCCAGCAGCGTAGCTACGCCGACGGTATATGGCTACACCTTC. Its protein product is CASSVATPTVYGYTF.

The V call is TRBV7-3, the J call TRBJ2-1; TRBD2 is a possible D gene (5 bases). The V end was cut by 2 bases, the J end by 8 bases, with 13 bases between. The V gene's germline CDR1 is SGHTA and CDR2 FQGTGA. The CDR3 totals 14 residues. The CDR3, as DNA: TGTGCCAGCAGCTTATCCAATACAGCGGATGAGCAGTTCTTC. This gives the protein CASSLSNTADEQFF.

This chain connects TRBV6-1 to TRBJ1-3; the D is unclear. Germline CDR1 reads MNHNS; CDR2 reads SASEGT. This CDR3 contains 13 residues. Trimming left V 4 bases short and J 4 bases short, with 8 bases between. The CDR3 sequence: CASSGGIGNTIYF. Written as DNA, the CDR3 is TGTGCCAGCAGTGGAGGGATCGGAAACACCATATATTTT.

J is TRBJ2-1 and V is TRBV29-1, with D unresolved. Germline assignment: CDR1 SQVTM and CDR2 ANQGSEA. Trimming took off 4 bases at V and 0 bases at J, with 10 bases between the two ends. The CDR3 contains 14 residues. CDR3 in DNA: TGCAGCGTTGGTTTGGGTAGCTCCTACAATGAGCAGTTCTTC. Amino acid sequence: CSVGLGSSYNEQFF.